The rows below give T cell receptor beta chains drawn from one sample of a study of shared clonotypes between healthy human individuals. Data came from immunoSEQ multiplex PCR; TCRdb stores just in-frame clones and leaves some out. The table has more than 900,000 clones, approximately 78% seen once. The sequenced sample was memory CD4+ T cells from PBMCs. These receptors originate from a man between 18 and 29 years old in good health. Some clones in this sample may be carry-over from other donors' samples. Both conserved end residues are part of each CDR3. A D gene is named only where the DNA matches it firmly. Some rows mark clone size as missing; the rest say once, few, many or name a class of expanded clone.

clone_size	j_call	v_call	d_call	cdr3_nt	cdr3_aa
-	TRBJ2-5	TRBV7-2	-	TGTGCCAGCAGCTTAGGTAGGGCCCAAGAGACCCAGTACTTC	CASSLGRAQETQYF
-	TRBJ1-4	TRBV19	TRBD1	TGTGCCAGTAGTGCGTACCGGGACAGGGGCCTTGCAACTAATGAAAAACTGTTTTTT	CASSAYRDRGLATNEKLFF
-	TRBJ1-2	TRBV28	-	TGTGCCAGCAGTTTCTTAGGAGGCTATGGCTACACCTTC	CASSFLGGYGYTF
-	TRBJ2-1	TRBV9	-	TGTGCCAGCAGCGTAGGCGTAGCCGACCACAATGAGCAGTTCTTC	CASSVGVADHNEQFF
few	TRBJ2-2	TRBV9	TRBD1	TGTGCCAGCAGCGTAGGCAGGGGGTTGCCCGGGGAGCTGTTTTTT	CASSVGRGLPGELFF
-	TRBJ2-7	TRBV5-1	-	TGCGCCAGCAGCCCTACGGGACGGGACTCCTACGAGCAGTACTTC	CASSPTGRDSYEQYF
-	TRBJ2-1	TRBV5-4	TRBD2	TGTGCCAGCAGCTTAAATAGCGGGGACAATGAGCAGTTCTTC	CASSLNSGDNEQFF
-	TRBJ1-1	TRBV2	-	TGTGCCAGCAGTGAGACCCTGGCAGAAGCTTTCTTT	CASSETLAEAFF
-	TRBJ2-6	TRBV18	-	TGTGCCAGCTCACCAGTCAGTGTATCAGGAACTGGGGCCAACGTCCTGACTTTC	CASSPVSVSGTGANVLTF
once	TRBJ2-2	TRBV6-5	-	TGTGCCAGCAGGTCTCGGGGGAAGGGCGGGGAGCTGTTTTTT	CASRSRGKGGELFF
-	TRBJ2-1	TRBV27	TRBD2	TGTGCCAGCAGTTCGCTTGGACTAGCGGGAGGTCACGGCTCCTACAATGAGCAGTTCTTC	CASSSLGLAGGHGSYNEQFF
few	TRBJ2-3	TRBV30	TRBD2	TGTGCCTTTAGCGGGAGTGGTACAGATACGCAGTATTTT	CAFSGSGTDTQYF
-	TRBJ1-5	TRBV18	-	TGTGCCAGCTCACCACGGCAGGGCAATCAGCCCCAGCATTTT	CASSPRQGNQPQHF
-	TRBJ2-4	TRBV4-1	TRBD2	TGCGCCAGCAGCCGGGGACTAGCGGATTCCGTACTAGCCAAAAACATTCAGTACTTC	CASSRGLADSVLAKNIQYF
many	TRBJ2-3	TRBV5-1	-	TGCGCCAGCAGCTTCGTGGCGGGAAACACAGATACGCAGTATTTT	CASSFVAGNTDTQYF
few	TRBJ2-2	TRBV25-1	-	TGTGCCAGCAGTGGACGTAGTGCCGGGGAGCTGTTTTTT	CASSGRSAGELFF
-	TRBJ2-1	TRBV28	-	TGTGCCAGCAAGTACAGAATGTACAATGAGCAGTTCTTC	CASKYRMYNEQFF
many	TRBJ2-3	TRBV7-2	-	TGTGCCAGCAGCTTAGAGTACACAGATACGCAGTATTTT	CASSLEYTDTQYF
few	TRBJ2-2	TRBV10-3	TRBD2	TGTGCCACCGCTGGACTAGCGGGAGAAACCGGGGAGCTGTTTTTT	CATAGLAGETGELFF
-	TRBJ2-5	TRBV29-1	TRBD2	TGCAGCGTTGAAGGCCCGACTAGCGGGGCACACCAAGAGACCCAGTACTTC	CSVEGPTSGAHQETQYF
-	TRBJ1-5	TRBV18	TRBD1	TGTGCCAGCTCCAAATTCCCGGGACAGGGGGTTGGCAATCAGCCCCAGCATTTT	CASSKFPGQGVGNQPQHF
once	TRBJ2-7	TRBV4-1	-	TGCGCCAGCAGCCAAGTCCCGATTCGCTACGAGCAGTACTTC	CASSQVPIRYEQYF
-	TRBJ1-1	TRBV5-4	-	TGTGCCAGCAGCTTGTTCCAACGACAGCTGAACACTGAAGCTTTCTTT	CASSLFQRQLNTEAFF
few	TRBJ2-7	TRBV28	-	TGTGCCAGCAGTCTCCGACAGTTCTTGTACGAGCAGTACTTC	CASSLRQFLYEQYF
few	TRBJ1-2	TRBV30	-	TGTGCCTGGAGTCGAGACAGGCCATATGGCTACACCTTC	CAWSRDRPYGYTF
-	TRBJ1-3	TRBV12-5	TRBD1	TGTGCTAGTGGTTGGACGGGACAGGGCGCCCCGAGCTCTGGAAACACCATATATTTT	CASGWTGQGAPSSGNTIYF
-	TRBJ1-5	TRBV28	-	TGTGCCATCCAGGGGATGGGGAACCTACCCCAGCATTTT	CAIQGMGNLPQHF
-	TRBJ2-5	TRBV19	-	TGTGCCAGTAGTCTCCGGGACACACAAGAGACCCAGTACTTC	CASSLRDTQETQYF